A selection of T cell receptor beta chains follows, all from one sample in a study of blood T cell repertoires in COVID-19. Produced via immunoSEQ multiplex PCR; TCRdb's table is partial and in-frame only. The data contain 300,000 to 350,000 clones, roughly 89% of them singletons. The sequenced material came from PBMCs or T cells enriched from blood (not recorded which). The source is a woman under 30 with acute COVID-19. The CDR3 runs from the conserved cysteine through the conserved F or W. A D gene is named only where the DNA matches it firmly. Some rows have no size entry. The others give once, few or many, or a class for an expanded clone.

>TRBV2|TRBD1|TRBJ2-7|-
CASQGAYEQYF
TGTGCCAGCCAGGGGGCCTACGAGCAGTACTTC
>TRBV29-1|TRBD1|TRBJ2-7|-
CSAMTGTDEQYF
TGCAGCGCTATGACAGGGACGGACGAGCAGTACTTC
>TRBV5-6|-|TRBJ2-2|-
CASSLRGSHTGELFF
TGTGCCAGCAGCTTGAGAGGGAGTCACACCGGGGAGCTGTTTTTT
>TRBV27|-|TRBJ1-2|few
CASKGGQQGYGYTF
TGTGCCAGCAAGGGAGGGCAACAGGGTTATGGCTACACCTTC
>TRBV7-7|-|TRBJ1-4|-
CASSLGTAGNEKLFF
TGTGCTAGCAGCTTAGGGACGGCGGGTAATGAAAAACTGTTTTTT
>TRBV11-3|TRBD2|TRBJ2-1|-
CASSQGLGGLASNEQFF
TGTGCCAGCAGCCAGGGGTTGGGCGGACTAGCGAGCAATGAGCAGTTCTTC
>TRBV19|-|TRBJ2-1|-
CASSIRQGYYNEQFF
TGTGCCAGTAGTATACGGCAGGGATACTACAATGAGCAGTTCTTC
>TRBV6-6|TRBD1|TRBJ1-1|-
CASDGQGALNTEAFF
TGTGCCAGCGATGGACAGGGGGCGTTGAACACTGAAGCTTTCTTT
>TRBV5-8|-|TRBJ1-4|-
CASSLGQPSKLNEKLFF
TGTGCCAGCAGCTTGGGACAGCCTTCGAAGCTTAATGAAAAACTGTTTTTT
>TRBV6-5|-|TRBJ2-7|once
CASSYGPQTYEQYF
TGTGCCAGCAGTTATGGGCCGCAAACCTACGAGCAGTACTTC
>TRBV14|-|TRBJ1-6|once
CASSQEEFLGDLGSPLHF
TGTGCCAGCAGCCAAGAAGAATTTTTGGGAGATTTGGGTTCACCCCTCCACTTT
>TRBV18|-|TRBJ1-2|-
CASSPPSADYGYTF
TGTGCCAGCTCACCACCTTCGGCGGACTATGGCTACACCTTC
>TRBV6-1|-|TRBJ2-1|-
CASSEVGHTYNEQFF
TGTGCCAGCAGTGAAGTGGGGCACACCTACAATGAGCAGTTCTTC
>TRBV2|TRBD1|TRBJ1-5|-
CASSEALIGGDDINNQPQHF
TGTGCCAGCAGTGAAGCGCTTATAGGGGGCGATGACATAAACAATCAGCCCCAGCATTTT
>TRBV3-1/TRBV3-2|-|TRBJ1-1|-
CASSQDSMNTEAFF
TGTGCCAGCAGCCAAGACAGTATGAACACTGAAGCTTTCTTT
>TRBV27|-|TRBJ2-4|-
CASALSGSKNIQYF
TGTGCCAGCGCTCTGTCGGGTTCCAAAAACATTCAGTACTTC
>TRBV28|TRBD1|TRBJ2-7|-
CASTLGGISPYEQYF
TGTGCCAGCACTCTAGGGGGCATCTCACCCTACGAGCAGTACTTC